A selection of T cell receptor beta chains follows, all from one sample in a study of blood T cell repertoires in COVID-19. TCRdb's copy holds only in-frame clones and misses some; the assay was immunoSEQ multiplex PCR. Counted here are around 25,000 clones, over 75% occurring once; the ten biggest clones make up over 20%. The sequenced material came from peripheral blood. These TCRs come from a man between 65 and 80 years old in a cohort sampled during active COVID-19. Each CDR3 is given with its conserved first and last residue. Fields, in order: J gene, V gene, CDR3 length, CDR3 protein.

TRBJ2-7	TRBV28	12	CASSFVFYEQYF
TRBJ2-7	TRBV27	13	CASYRAPPNEQYF
TRBJ2-7	TRBV2	14	CASSEALGAGEQYF
TRBJ2-5	TRBV4-2	15	CASSLWGGIQETQYF
TRBJ2-5	TRBV7-2	14	CASSLRSGKETQYF
TRBJ1-6	TRBV4-2	14	CASSQGQYNSPLHF
TRBJ1-1	TRBV18	14	CASHTQGANTEAFF
TRBJ2-7	TRBV6-5	14	CASSFDRGSYEQYF
TRBJ2-5	TRBV11-1	14	CASSRDRGEETQYF
TRBJ2-2	TRBV27	14	CASSSRQNTGELFF
TRBJ2-5	TRBV5-4	18	CASSLGWASGRAGETQYF
TRBJ1-2	TRBV6-5	13	CATQDSPSYGYTF
TRBJ2-7	TRBV6-5	13	CASSTGQIYEQYF
TRBJ2-1	TRBV18	16	CASSPPSGRETNEQFF
TRBJ1-1	TRBV7-2	13	CASSMQGASEAFF